This T cell receptor (beta chain) was sequenced in a study of early T cells in non-severe SARS-CoV-2 infection. Overall study: RNA in bulk from unsorted whole blood was sequenced, and chains were unpaired.

Attachment of unique molecular identifiers to individual cDNA molecules was performed. TCRdb processed the 5' RACE reads anew with MiXCR; each CDR3 protein has one entry. The data hold roughly 50,000 distinct CDR3 sequences, with 8% to 8.5% observed a single time. Germline trimming cut 3 bases from V and 8 bases from J; bases unmatched to any gene: 18. Germline CDR1 SEHNR, CDR2 FQNEAQ (reference sequence). The CDR3 is made up of 18 amino acids. Study-level results: Matching against VDJdb likely underestimated virus-specific expansions, favoring anti-spike CD8.

This clonotype appeared a few times. Its specificity is unknown. This chain uses TRBV7-9 with TRBJ1-4, with TRBD1 matching 7 bases. The clonotype was recovered from an adult who was a healthcare worker with PCR-confirmed SARS-CoV-2 infection or an uninfected control (not recorded which). Sequences were obtained from whole blood. The CDR3 protein is CASSFKGTEGTRGEKLFF. In DNA, the CDR3 is TGTGCCAGCAGCTTCAAAGGGACAGAAGGAACTCGCGGAGAAAAACTGTTTTTT.